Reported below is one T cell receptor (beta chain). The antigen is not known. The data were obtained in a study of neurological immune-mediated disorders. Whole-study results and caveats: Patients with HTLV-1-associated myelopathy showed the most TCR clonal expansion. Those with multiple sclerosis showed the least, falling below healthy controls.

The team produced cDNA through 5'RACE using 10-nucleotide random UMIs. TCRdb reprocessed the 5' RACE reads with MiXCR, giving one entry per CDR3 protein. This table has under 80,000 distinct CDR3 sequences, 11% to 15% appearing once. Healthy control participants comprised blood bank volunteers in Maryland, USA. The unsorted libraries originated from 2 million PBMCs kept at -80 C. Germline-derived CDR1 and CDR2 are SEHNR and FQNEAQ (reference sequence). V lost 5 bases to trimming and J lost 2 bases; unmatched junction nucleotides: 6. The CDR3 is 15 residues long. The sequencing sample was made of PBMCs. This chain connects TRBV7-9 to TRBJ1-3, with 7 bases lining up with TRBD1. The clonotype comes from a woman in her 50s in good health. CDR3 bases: TGTGCCAGCAGCACCACGACAGGGACTGGAAACACCATATATTTT. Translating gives CASSTTTGTGNTIYF.